This paragraph reports one TCR beta chain. Its antigen remains undetermined. Nothing much larger sits one base from this clone, and base qualities are not available. Genomic DNA was isolated using the Qiagen DNeasy kit from unsorted PBMCs as well as from negatively selected CD4+ and CD8+ fractions. Amplification of TCR beta CDR3 regions was done by immunoSEQ multiplex PCR with primers that anneal to V and J segments. A synthetic immune receptor repertoire was used to minimize amplification bias, and remaining bias was computationally removed after sequencing. Concerning the study's data processing: Custom Python scripts were used to quantify repertoire diversity as the Shannon entropy index. Unsorted, CD4+ and CD8+ repertoires were analyzed separately, except for combined analyses in which CD4+ and CD8+ sequences were merged in silico. A clone was considered expanded if an increase in frequency of at least 2-fold after treatment relative to C1D1 was found, and a pseudocount of 0.5 was applied to clones undetected at baseline. Singleton clones were defined as clones with 0 or 1 copy at C1D1, and non-singleton clones were defined as clones with 2 or more copies. Clones expanded in unsorted samples were annotated as CD4+, CD8+ or unknown by matching protein sequences in sorted samples from the same patient. Wilcoxon tests on paired samples were used to test diversity changes from C1D1 to C4D1. The table comes from immuneACCESS by way of TCRdb, which keeps in-frame sequences with V and J called. Part of the clones is missing from these tables; in studies checked, under half for an unresolved V gene and the rest for unknown reasons. V and J calls and clone size are those listed in that table; D and trimming were worked out from the DNA. In all, the sample holds about 8,500 clones, and more than 65% of those were seen once. The ten largest clones add up to over 10% of the sample.

The sample belongs to a study of PD-1 blockade in classical Hodgkin lymphoma (dated by TCRdb to about 2020). At the level of the whole study: Nivolumab dosing was 3 mg/kg intravenously every 2 weeks, continuing until either disease progression or unacceptable toxicity. To define a peripheral blood immune signature of response to PD-1 blockade in classical Hodgkin lymphoma, the study combined TCR beta sequencing with CyTOF.

Beyond this particular receptor, the publication reports: The study was limited to a single clinical trial cohort, and causes of repertoire differences, possibly disease activity or prior therapy, remained undefined. Patients starting nivolumab less than 1 year after ASCT had lower diversity and were excluded from later analyses to avoid confounding by immune reconstitution. A significant rise by C4D1 was seen in CD4+ but not CD8+ TCR diversity (p=0.0027 vs p=0.16), with the rise being most apparent in complete responders (p=0.02). Trial patients achieving complete response had baseline diversity similar to newly diagnosed patients, whereas partial responders and progressors had significantly lower diversity. Newly diagnosed patients were reported to have lower baseline TCR diversity than healthy donors, and relapsed/refractory patients were reported to have lower baseline TCR diversity still.

The time point label of this sample denotes: cycle 1 day 1 (C1D1), immediately before nivolumab initiation. Every trial patient had relapsed after autologous stem cell transplantation, and cohorts A, B and C differed in prior brentuximab vedotin exposure. A Miltenyi CD4+ T cell isolation kit was used for magnetic negative selection to purify CD4+ T cells from thawed PBMCs. The trial cohort comprised 60 or so patients with relapsed/refractory classical Hodgkin lymphoma whose best overall responses were complete response, partial response or progressive disease. Trial patients were treated with single-agent nivolumab in the multi-cohort phase II CheckMate 205 trial. An independent review committee assessed best overall response by applying the 2007 International Working Group response criteria. Trial PBMCs were obtained immediately prior to nivolumab initiation (C1D1) and on therapy at cycle 2 day 1 and cycle 4 day 1. Peripheral blood was collected in 8 mL Vacutainer Cell Preparation Tubes, from which PBMCs were isolated by centrifugation and then cryopreserved. Purified CD4+ and CD8+ fractions were generated only in cases for which an additional PBMC sample was available. Magnetically labelled cells were removed on LS columns in a quadroMACS separator, and the flow-through was collected as the purified fraction.

Per the germline V gene, MDHEN is the CDR1 and SYDVKM is the CDR2. The CDR3, from cysteine to phenylalanine, totals 17 residues. Left in the record is the CDR3 DNA by itself, 51 bases read in frame from the first base. V loses 3 bases, J loses 4 bases, and the germline ends lie 22 bases apart. Recombination connected TRBV28 to TRBJ2-7; confidence is insufficient to name the D gene. The TCR originated in a human donor with classical Hodgkin lymphoma. The input for sequencing was CD4+ T cells from blood, taken at baseline. The nucleotide sequence is given as TGTGCCAGCAGTTTGCGCTTAGGGCAAGTCGGCTCTTACGAGCAGTACTTC. This is translated as CASSLRLGQVGSYEQYF. The full variable domain, with segments outside the CDR3 supplied by the reference TRBV28 and TRBJ2-7 proteins, appears as DVKVTQSSRYLVKRTGEKVFLECVQDMDHENMFWYRQDPGLGLRLIYFSYDVKMKEKGDIPEGYSVSREKKERFSLILESASTNQTSMYLCASSLRLGQVGSYEQYFGPGTRLTVT.